In its sample, the clone carrying this T cell receptor beta chain was seen once. What it binds is not known. This sample was included in a study of T cell repertoires in cytomegalovirus infection. About the research overall: The study used recently identified HLA-C-restricted and well-studied HLA-B-restricted CMV epitopes.

One entry per CDR3 protein, called by TCRdb with MiXCR from the reads. The profile shows 450,000 to 650,000 distinct CDR3 sequences, 40% of them singletons. This receptor was identified in a human donor in good health (CMV status not recorded). Some clones in this sample may be carry-over from other donors' samples. This material consisted of cultured PBMCs, taken from culture after CMV antigen stimulation.

In DNA, the CDR3 is TGTGCCAGCAGCTTGGGACAGGGAATGGACAATGAGCAGTTCTTC. Protein: CASSLGQGMDNEQFF. This chain links TRBV7-6 with TRBJ2-1; 9 bases are shared with TRBD1. Looked up from germline, CDR1 is SGHVS and CDR2 is FNYEAQ. Losses at the gene ends were 3 bases for V and 5 bases for J; bases not matched to a gene: 5. The CDR3 covers 15 residues. The full variable domain, completed using reference TRBV7-6 and TRBJ2-1, is GAGVSQSPRYKVTKRGQDVALRCDPISGHVSLYWYRQALGQGPEFLTYFNYEAQQDKSGLPNDRFSAERPEGSISTLTIQRTEQRDSAMYRCASSLGQGMDNEQFFGPGTRLTVL.